The 14 T cell receptor beta chains given below trace back to one sample, sequenced in a study of spatial heterogeneity in lung cancer. TCRdb analysed the 5' RACE reads with MiXCR anew, one entry per CDR3 protein. Found here are more than 9,000 distinct CDR3 sequences, roughly 6.2% of them singletons; the top ten hold approximately 10%. As to time point: sample taken at primary tumor resection. Material for sequencing was whole RNA from tumor, nontumor lung or frozen PBMC, left unsorted. The sample consisted of normal lung tissue next to the tumor, taken at surgery. The origin of the receptors is a male donor with early-stage non-small cell lung cancer.

The table lists this clonotype with many counts. This beta chain is a stray read from a library made for alpha chains; its abundance is not meaningful. The chain recombines TRBV9 with TRBJ2-2; D tentatively fits TRBD1 or TRBD2 (5 bases each). V was cut by 3 bases and J by 6 bases, with 15 bases left in between. The germline V gene has CDR1 SGDLS and CDR2 YYNGEE. The CDR3 totals 15 residues. The CDR3 loop is CASSGITGTSGELFF. CDR3 sequence (DNA): TGTGCCAGCAGCGGGATAACTGGGACGTCCGGGGAGCTGTTTTTT.

In this sample, this clonotype turned up many times. For a library built for alpha chains, this beta chain is a stray read; little rests on its size. The chain recombines TRBV7-2 with TRBJ1-1; D gene uncertain. The length of the CDR3 is 14 residues. Germline V gene lookup returns CDR1 SGHTA and CDR2 FQGNSA. V was pared by 3 bases and J by 5 bases, with 13 bases between. CDR3 amino acids: CASSFGLYGTEAFF. CDR3 nucleotide sequence: TGTGCCAGCAGCTTCGGTTTGTACGGAACTGAAGCTTTCTTT.

In this sample, this clonotype turned up many times. The junction differs from germline at one of its ends, possibly a read error. A library made for alpha chains picked up this beta chain off target, so its size means little. The chain links TRBV20-1 to TRBJ1-2, with D perhaps matching TRBD1 (6 bases). CDR3 size: 12 residues. Germline V gives CDR1 DFQATT, CDR2 SNEGSKA (reference sequence). DNA of the CDR3: TGCAGTGCTAAATTCAAGACAGGTACCTCCGCCTTC. Amino acid sequence: CSAKFKTGTSAF.

This clonotype was counted ten times or more. The size of this beta chain means little, since it is a stray read in a library made for alpha chains. The chain couples TRBV20-1 to TRBJ1-6; D call uncertain. This CDR3 region has 14 residues. Germline V lookup: CDR1 DFQATT, CDR2 SNEGSKA (reference sequence). Trimming stripped 2 bases from V and 7 bases from J, with 12 bases between. The CDR3 spells CSARTGPLNSPLHF. The CDR3 region has the DNA TGCAGTGCTAGAACGGGCCCCCTCAATTCACCCCTCCACTTT.

This clonotype showed up just a few times. A library made for alpha chains picked up this beta chain off target, so its size means little. The chain combines TRBV2 with TRBJ2-5; TRBD1 matches 8 bases. The J segment lost 3 bases and the V segment lost 7 bases, leaving 16 bases of the junction unmatched. Germline V gene data show CDR1 as SNHLY and CDR2 as FYNNEI. CDR3 length: 17 amino acids. The CDR3 DNA reads as TGTGCCAGCACTCCGGACAGGGAGACGGGCGGGGAAGAGACCCAGTACTTC. This translates into CASTPDRETGGEETQYF.

This clonotype was recorded many times. The library was prepared for alpha chains; this beta chain is a stray read, so its frequency means little. The rearrangement links TRBV5-4 to TRBJ2-7; 8 bases map to TRBD1. CDR1 and CDR2 from the germline V gene are SGHNT and YYREEE (reference sequence). The CDR3 sequence is 13 residues long. The V and J ends lost 4 bases and 3 bases, in that order; junction bases with no gene match: 3. The DNA for the CDR3 is TGTGCCAGCAGCGGACAGGGTGGCTACGAGCAGTACTTC. This sequence encodes CASSGQGGYEQYF.

This clonotype was seen a single time. Because the library targeted alpha chains, this beta chain is an off-target read whose size means little. This chain joins TRBV6-7 and TRBJ1-2; 8 bases line up with TRBD1. TRBV6-7 is placed among ORFs of uncertain function. CDR3 length equals 15 residues. V shed 4 bases, J shed 3 bases, and the junction held 7 bases outside the gene matches. The CDR3 sequence is CASSSPTTGDYGYTF. The CDR3 DNA reads as TGTGCCAGCAGTTCTCCCACGACAGGGGACTATGGCTACACCTTC.

This clonotype has ten or more counts. Since the library was made to target alpha chains, this beta chain is a stray read and its abundance is not meaningful. V is TRBV15 and J is TRBJ2-5, with a weak D call TRBD2 (6 bases). Germline V gene data show CDR1 as LNHNV and CDR2 as YYDKDF (reference sequence). Trimming took off 6 bases at V and 5 bases at J, with 13 bases between the two ends. CDR3 length equals 13 residues. The CDR3 DNA reads as TGTGCCACCAGTAGCGTCGGAGGGGAGACCCAGTACTTC. It is translated as CATSSVGGETQYF.

This clonotype was observed a handful of times. This beta chain came through as a stray read in a library set up for alpha chains, and its size says little. The chain joins TRBV18 to TRBJ2-5; 8 positions match TRBD2. Germline V gene lookup returns CDR1 KGHSH and CDR2 LQKENI. J lost 2 bases, V lost 3 bases, and 8 bases had no gene match. The CDR3 is 16 residues long. CDR3: CASSPLRAGVQETQYF. CDR3 DNA: TGTGCCAGCTCACCTTTGAGAGCGGGGGTTCAAGAGACCCAGTACTTC.

In this sample, this clonotype turned up many times. Because this beta chain is a stray read in a library intended to capture alpha chains, its abundance should not be given much weight. The CDR3, as DNA: TGCAGCGTGGGAGGGAATGGAAACACCATATATTTT. This gives the protein CSVGGNGNTIYF. V and J are TRBV29-1 and TRBJ1-3; no firm D call. This CDR3 comprises 12 residues. V was clipped by 6 bases and J by 3 bases, with 9 bases between them. The germline CDR1 and CDR2 sequences are SQVTM and ANQGSEA.

Many counts were recorded for this clonotype. This beta chain lies outside the target of a library built for alpha chains; its clone size means little. V gene TRBV24-1 combines with J gene TRBJ2-2; D might be TRBD1 (5 bases). Between the trimmed V and J ends, which lost 8 bases and 0 bases, there was a span of 9 bases. The germline V gene encodes CDR1 KGHDR and CDR2 SFDVKD. The CDR3 runs 14 residues. The CDR3 nucleotides read TGTGCCACCAAGGACACCGCGAACACCGGGGAGCTGTTTTTT. Protein sequence: CATKDTANTGELFF.

Remarks on this clonotype: In this CDR3 the conserved last residue, phenylalanine or tryptophan, is missing, so a read error is likely. For a library built for alpha chains, this beta chain is a stray read; little rests on its size. V usage is TRBV10-3 and J usage is TRBJ2-3, with D tentatively TRBD1 (6 bases). Between the trimmed V and J ends, which lost 6 bases and 0 bases, there was a span of 10 bases. CDR1 is ENHRY and CDR2 is SYGVKD in the germline V gene. CDR3 length equals 14 residues. In DNA, the CDR3 is TGTGCCATCAGGGGACAATCTAGCACAGATACGCAGTATTTA. Amino acid sequence: CAIRGQSSTDTQYL.

This clonotype was counted many times. This beta chain was picked up by a library intended for alpha chains and is off target, so its count carries little meaning. The CDR3 region has the DNA TGTGCCAGCAGTTACTCGAAGGGGCTATGGTATGGCTACACCTTC. Its translation: CASSYSKGLWYGYTF. V is TRBV6-5 and J is TRBJ1-2; a possible D gene is TRBD1 (5 bases). The CDR3 length is 15 residues. V shed 0 bases and J shed 5 bases, with 13 bases lying between them. Germline V gene sequence: CDR1 MNHEY, CDR2 SVGAGI.

Regarding this clonotype: This beta chain appears as a stray read in a library generated for alpha chains; its size is not informative. The V and J genes are TRBV2 and TRBJ1-1; 8 nucleotides line up with TRBD1. V lost 8 bases to trimming and J lost 0 bases; unmatched junction nucleotides: 8. The germline V gene has CDR1 SNHLY and CDR2 FYNNEI. The CDR3 contains 15 residues. The CDR3 nucleotides read TGTGCCAGCCGGTCCGGGACAGGCATGAACACTGAAGCTTTCTTT. As protein: CASRSGTGMNTEAFF.